The 18 T cell receptor beta chains in this list originate from one sample, sequenced in a study of blood T cell repertoires in COVID-19. Libraries were prepared by immunoSEQ multiplex PCR; TCRdb keeps only in-frame clonotypes and omits some of them. The data show under 250,000 clones, about nine tenths seen once. Material: peripheral blood. Receptors were obtained from a man aged 45-65 years with COVID-19, enrolled during active disease.

The CDR3 DNA follows: TGCGCCAGCAGTGGGACAGGGGGTGAGCAGTTCTTC. Protein: CASSGTGGEQFF. The chain has TRBV10-2 and TRBJ2-1; 10 bases are shared with TRBD1. Germline CDR1 and CDR2: WSHSY and SAAADI. Trimming removed 4 bases from V and 9 bases from J; junction bases left unmatched: 0. The CDR3 totals 12 residues.

The chain's CDR3 is CASSYGQGVVTGELFF. The CDR3, as DNA: TGTGCCAGCAGTTACGGCCAGGGGGTTGTTACCGGGGAGCTGTTTTTT. This chain joins TRBV6-5 and TRBJ2-2; 7 bases align to TRBD1. The CDR3 loop spans 16 amino acids. After removal of 2 bases from V and 5 bases from J, the junction contained 8 bases not matched to a gene. Germline CDR1 MNHEY, CDR2 SVGAGI.

This chain joins TRBV7-2 and TRBJ1-1; D gene ambiguous. Germline CDR1 and CDR2: SGHTA and FQGNSA. The germline V and J ends were trimmed by 5 bases and 1 base, with 17 bases remaining between them. The CDR3 spans 16 residues. As DNA, the CDR3 is TGTGCCAGCAGCCTAGTGCCGGGGAGATGGAACACTGAAGCTTTCTTT. This encodes CASSLVPGRWNTEAFF.

The DNA for the CDR3 is TGTGCCAGCAGTGAATCGGTACAGCCTAACTATGGCTACACCTTC. The encoded protein is CASSESVQPNYGYTF. The chain combines TRBV2 with TRBJ1-2; D is uncertain. The germline gives CDR1 SNHLY, CDR2 FYNNEI. This CDR3 comprises 15 residues. V was clipped by 2 bases and J by 0 bases, with 10 bases between them.

The chain employs TRBV20-1 and TRBJ2-1; 10 bases fit TRBD2. This CDR3 region has 17 residues. With 3 bases clipped from V and 5 bases from J, the junction kept 13 bases outside the gene matches. Germline CDR1 reads DFQATT; CDR2 reads SNEGSKA (reference sequence). This chain's CDR3 is CSASPLAGVPSNNEQFF. CDR3 sequence (DNA): TGCAGTGCTAGTCCCCTAGCGGGAGTGCCCTCTAACAATGAGCAGTTCTTC.

This clone was counted ten times or more. The chain is built from TRBV3-1 (or the pseudogene TRBV3-2) and TRBJ2-2, with D perhaps matching TRBD2 (6 bases). V lost 6 bases and J 2 bases, leaving 13 bases between the germline ends. The CDR3 extends over 15 amino acids. Germline V gene lookup returns CDR1 LGHDT and CDR2 YNNKEL (reference sequence). The CDR3 region has the DNA TGTGCCAGCAGTCCGGGACTCGGCAACACCGGGGAGCTGTTTTTT. Translation: CASSPGLGNTGELFF.

V is TRBV7-2 and J is TRBJ2-7, with 9 bases identical to TRBD1. Germline loops: CDR1 SGHTA, CDR2 FQGNSA. Germline trimming cut 4 bases from V and 0 bases from J; bases unmatched to any gene: 7. The CDR3 contains 16 residues. The CDR3 coding sequence is TGTGCCAGCAGCTGGGTTGGGACAGGGAGCTCCTACGAGCAGTACTTC. The encoded protein is CASSWVGTGSSYEQYF.

The chain has TRBV28 and TRBJ2-7; no definite D call. The CDR3 loop spans 14 amino acids. Germline lookup yields CDR1 MDHEN and CDR2 SYDVKM. V lost 5 bases to trimming and J lost 2 bases, with 13 bases between them. CDR3 sequence (DNA): TGTGCCAGCAGTCACCCGGTGAGGCCCTACGAGCAGTACTTC. Translated, it gives CASSHPVRPYEQYF.

The rearrangement links TRBV9 to TRBJ2-1; TRBD2 matches 8 bases. The J segment lost 0 bases and the V segment lost 0 bases, leaving 5 bases of the junction unmatched. CDR1 is SGDLS and CDR2 is YYNGEE in the germline V gene. CDR3 length: 17 amino acids. The CDR3 sequence: CASSVDSGDHSYNEQFF. The CDR3 DNA sequence: TGTGCCAGCAGCGTAGATAGCGGGGACCACTCCTACAATGAGCAGTTCTTC.

The chain recombines TRBV19 with TRBJ2-1, with 9 bases matching TRBD1. Per the germline V gene, CDR1 is LNHDA and CDR2 is SQIVND (reference sequence). The CDR3 contains 16 residues. V lost 3 bases, J lost 11 bases, and 14 bases stayed unmatched. The CDR3 DNA follows: TGTGCCAGTAGTATCGGGCCAACCGGGACAGGGAACAAGCAGTTCTTC. Translation gives CASSIGPTGTGNKQFF.

The rearrangement links TRBV28 to TRBJ2-1; 8 bases line up with TRBD1. The CDR3 has 16 residues. Unmatched junction bases numbered 8, after V lost 6 bases and J lost 1 base. Per germline, CDR1 MDHEN and CDR2 SYDVKM. The CDR3 coding sequence is TGTGCCAGCAGCCCGACTGGACAGGGTTCCTACAATGAGCAGTTCTTC. Residues: CASSPTGQGSYNEQFF. Combining the CDR3 with reference TRBV28 and TRBJ2-1 gives the whole variable domain DVKVTQSSRYLVKRTGEKVFLECVQDMDHENMFWYRQDPGLGLRLIYFSYDVKMKEKGDIPEGYSVSREKKERFSLILESASTNQTSMYLCASSPTGQGSYNEQFFGPGTRLTVL.

This clone was detected a few times. The chain employs TRBV7-8 and TRBJ1-2; 7 nucleotides match TRBD1. J gave up 6 bases and V 5 bases, and 12 bases lay outside the gene matches. CDR1 is SGHVS, CDR2 FQNEAQ, per germline. The CDR3 totals 15 residues. The CDR3 DNA sequence: TGTGCCAGCAGCCACAACAGGGGAGCTCTTGATGGCTACACCTTC. Its translation: CASSHNRGALDGYTF.

In the case of this clone: The same CDR3 also results from other DNA sequences found in this sample. The chain joins TRBV11-2 to TRBJ2-7; D call uncertain. Germline V gene lookup returns CDR1 SGHAT and CDR2 FQNNGV. There are 11 residues in the CDR3. Trimming took off 5 bases at V and 2 bases at J, with 4 bases between the two ends. CDR3 region: CASSRTYEQYF. DNA for the CDR3: TGTGCCAGCAGCCGTACCTACGAGCAGTACTTC.

This sequence joins TRBV27 and TRBJ1-1; maybe TRBD1 (5 bases). Germline assignment: CDR1 MNHEY and CDR2 SMNVEV (reference sequence). The CDR3 has 19 residues. The ends were cut back, 0 bases at V and 6 bases at J, with 26 bases in the middle. For the CDR3, the DNA is TGTGCCAGCAGTTTATCGGGGATTGAAGGAGCAATAGGGGTCCCTGAAGCTTTCTTT. Its translation: CASSLSGIEGAIGVPEAFF.

This clone has only one observation. The chain employs TRBV6-5 and TRBJ1-5; D not certain. Germline lookup yields CDR1 MNHEY and CDR2 SVGAGI. V lost 6 bases, J lost 5 bases, and 17 bases lay in between. This CDR3 has 15 residues. The CDR3 loop reads CASSPAGGEYQPQHF. DNA for the CDR3: TGTGCCAGCAGCCCCGCCGGCGGGGAATATCAGCCCCAGCATTTT.

This chain uses TRBV2 with TRBJ1-2; maybe TRBD1 (6 bases). Germline V gene data show CDR1 as SNHLY and CDR2 as FYNNEI. Between the trimmed V and J ends, which lost 6 bases and 8 bases, there was a span of 22 bases. The CDR3 has 15 amino acids. The CDR3 loop is CASRAGTREEGGYTF. CDR3 nucleotide sequence: TGTGCCAGCAGGGCCGGGACACGCGAAGAGGGAGGCTACACCTTC.

J is TRBJ1-1 and V is TRBV29-1; TRBD1 might be the D (5 bases). V was shortened by 7 bases and J by 3 bases, with 15 bases between the two germline ends. Germline V gene lookup returns CDR1 SQVTM and CDR2 ANQGSEA. The CDR3 is 13 amino acids. CDR3 loop: CSGIFRADTEAFF. The CDR3 DNA reads TGCAGCGGTATTTTCAGGGCTGACACTGAAGCTTTCTTT.

The V and J genes are TRBV3-1 (or the pseudogene TRBV3-2) and TRBJ2-3, with no clear D. From germline, CDR1 is LGHDT and CDR2 YNNKEL (reference sequence). This CDR3 contains 12 residues. Trimming removed 4 bases from V and 8 bases from J, with 10 bases in between. DNA of the CDR3: TGTGCCAGCAGCCCCACCCCGGGTACGCAGTATTTT. Translating it yields CASSPTPGTQYF.